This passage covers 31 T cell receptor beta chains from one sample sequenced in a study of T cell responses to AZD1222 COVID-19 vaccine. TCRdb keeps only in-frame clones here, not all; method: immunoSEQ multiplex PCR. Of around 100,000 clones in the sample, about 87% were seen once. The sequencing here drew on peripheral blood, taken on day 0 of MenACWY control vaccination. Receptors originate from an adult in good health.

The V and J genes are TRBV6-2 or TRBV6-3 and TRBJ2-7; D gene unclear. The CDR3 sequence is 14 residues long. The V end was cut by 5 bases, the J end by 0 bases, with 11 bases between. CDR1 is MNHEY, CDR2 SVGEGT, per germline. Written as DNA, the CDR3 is TGTGCCAGCAGTAAAGACGGATTCTCCTACGAGCAGTACTTC. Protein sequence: CASSKDGFSYEQYF.

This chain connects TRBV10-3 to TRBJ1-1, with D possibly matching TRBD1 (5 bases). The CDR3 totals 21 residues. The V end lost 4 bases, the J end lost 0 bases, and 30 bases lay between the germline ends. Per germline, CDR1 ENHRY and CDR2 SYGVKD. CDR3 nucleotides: TGTGCCATCAGTGTCGGGTTATGGGTCGGCTCAGACAGAAAGCTGAACACTGAAGCTTTCTTT. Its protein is CAISVGLWVGSDRKLNTEAFF.

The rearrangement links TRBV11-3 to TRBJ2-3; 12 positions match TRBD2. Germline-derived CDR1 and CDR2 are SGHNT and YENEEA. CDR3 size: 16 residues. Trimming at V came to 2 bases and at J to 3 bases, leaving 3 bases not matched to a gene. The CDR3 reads CASSLLAGGHTDTQYF. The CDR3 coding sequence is TGTGCCAGCAGCTTACTAGCGGGGGGGCATACAGATACGCAGTATTTT.

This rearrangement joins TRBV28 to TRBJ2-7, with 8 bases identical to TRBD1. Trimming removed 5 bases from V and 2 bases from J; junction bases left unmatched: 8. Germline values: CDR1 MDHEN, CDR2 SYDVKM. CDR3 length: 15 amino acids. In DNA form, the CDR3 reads TGTGCCAGCAGTCCGCCCTCAGGGGGCCCCTACGAGCAGTACTTC. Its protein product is CASSPPSGGPYEQYF.

The CDR3 reads CASRVGGYTF. CDR3 nucleotide sequence: TGTGCCAGCAGGGTGGGCGGCTACACCTTC. This chain joins TRBV2 and TRBJ1-2; D gene ambiguous. Germline CDR1 is SNHLY and CDR2 is FYNNEI. This CDR3 region has 10 residues. Trimming removed 6 bases at V and 8 bases at J, with 7 bases between.

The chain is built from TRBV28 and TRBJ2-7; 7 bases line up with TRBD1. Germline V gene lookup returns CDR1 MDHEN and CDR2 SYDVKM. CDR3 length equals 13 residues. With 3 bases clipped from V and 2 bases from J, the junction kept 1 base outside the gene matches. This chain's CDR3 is CASSLGQTYEQYF. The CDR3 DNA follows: TGTGCCAGCAGTTTGGGACAGACCTACGAGCAGTACTTC.

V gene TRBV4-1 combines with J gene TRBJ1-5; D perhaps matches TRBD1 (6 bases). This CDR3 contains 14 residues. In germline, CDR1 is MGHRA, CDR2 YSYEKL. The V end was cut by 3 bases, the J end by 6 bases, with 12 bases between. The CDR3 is CASSHAGEGQPQHF. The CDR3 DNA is TGCGCCAGCAGCCATGCAGGGGAGGGTCAGCCCCAGCATTTT.

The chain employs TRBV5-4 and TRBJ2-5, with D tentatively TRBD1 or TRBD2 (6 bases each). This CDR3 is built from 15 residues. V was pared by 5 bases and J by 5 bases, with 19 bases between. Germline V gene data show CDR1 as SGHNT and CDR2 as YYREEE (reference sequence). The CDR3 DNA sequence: TGTGCCAGCAGTTCCGGGACGACTAGGGGGGAGACCCAGTACTTC. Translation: CASSSGTTRGETQYF.

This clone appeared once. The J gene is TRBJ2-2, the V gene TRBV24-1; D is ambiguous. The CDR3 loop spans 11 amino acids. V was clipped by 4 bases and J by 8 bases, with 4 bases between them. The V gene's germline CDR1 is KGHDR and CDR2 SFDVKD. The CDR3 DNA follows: TGTGCCACCAGTGAGAGGGGGGAGCTGTTTTTT. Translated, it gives CATSERGELFF.

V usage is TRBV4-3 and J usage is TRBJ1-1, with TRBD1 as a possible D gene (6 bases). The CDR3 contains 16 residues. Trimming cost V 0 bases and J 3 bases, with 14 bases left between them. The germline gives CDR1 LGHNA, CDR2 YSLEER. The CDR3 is CASSQDDNREYTEAFF. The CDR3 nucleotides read TGCGCCAGCAGCCAAGATGACAACAGGGAGTACACTGAAGCTTTCTTT.

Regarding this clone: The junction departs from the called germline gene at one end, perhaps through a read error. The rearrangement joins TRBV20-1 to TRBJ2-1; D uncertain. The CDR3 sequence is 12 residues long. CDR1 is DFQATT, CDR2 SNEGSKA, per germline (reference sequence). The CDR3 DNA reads TGCAGTGCTAGTGGCTCCTTCAATGAGCAGTTCTTC. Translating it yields CSASGSFNEQFF.

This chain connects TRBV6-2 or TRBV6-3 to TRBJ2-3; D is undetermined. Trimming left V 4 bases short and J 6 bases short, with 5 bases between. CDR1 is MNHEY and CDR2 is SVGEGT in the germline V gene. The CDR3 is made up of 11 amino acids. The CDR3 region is CASSLEDTQYF. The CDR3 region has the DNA TGTGCCAGCAGTTTAGAGGATACGCAGTATTTT.

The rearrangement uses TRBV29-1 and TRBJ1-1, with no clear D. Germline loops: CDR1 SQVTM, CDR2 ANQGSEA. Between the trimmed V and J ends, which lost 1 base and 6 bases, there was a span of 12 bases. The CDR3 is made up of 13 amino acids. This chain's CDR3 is CSVEAGFSPEAFF. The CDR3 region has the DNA TGCAGCGTTGAAGCCGGTTTCAGCCCTGAAGCTTTCTTT.

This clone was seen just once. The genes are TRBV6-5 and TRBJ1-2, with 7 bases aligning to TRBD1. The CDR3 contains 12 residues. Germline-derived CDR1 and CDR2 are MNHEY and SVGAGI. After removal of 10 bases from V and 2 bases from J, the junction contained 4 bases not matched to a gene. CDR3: CATETGNYGYTF. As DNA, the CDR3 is TGTGCCACCGAGACAGGGAACTATGGCTACACCTTC.

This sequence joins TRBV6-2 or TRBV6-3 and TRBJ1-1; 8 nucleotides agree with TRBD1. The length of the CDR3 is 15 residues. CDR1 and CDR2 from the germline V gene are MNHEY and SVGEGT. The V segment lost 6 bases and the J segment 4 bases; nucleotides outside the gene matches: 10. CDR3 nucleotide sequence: TGTGCCAGCAGCCAACTCCGACAGGGGAGCACTGAAGCTTTCTTT. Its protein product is CASSQLRQGSTEAFF.

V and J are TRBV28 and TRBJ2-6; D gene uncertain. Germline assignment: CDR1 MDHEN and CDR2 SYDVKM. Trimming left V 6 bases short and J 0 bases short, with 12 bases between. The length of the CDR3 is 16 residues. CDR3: CASSQMSDSGANVLTF. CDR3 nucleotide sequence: TGTGCCAGCAGCCAAATGTCTGACTCTGGGGCCAACGTCCTGACTTTC.

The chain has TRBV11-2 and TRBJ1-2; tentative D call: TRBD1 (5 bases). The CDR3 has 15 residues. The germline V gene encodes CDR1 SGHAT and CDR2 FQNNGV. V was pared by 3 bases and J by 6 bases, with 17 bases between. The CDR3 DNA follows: TGTGCCAGCAGCTTGAGGCGGGGCGCAGGTAATGGCTACACCTTC. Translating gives CASSLRRGAGNGYTF.

The chain's CDR3 is CASSLDGLQGTDGYTF. In DNA form, the CDR3 reads TGTGCCAGCAGCTTAGATGGATTACAGGGGACAGATGGCTACACCTTC. V is TRBV7-2 and J is TRBJ1-2; 7 bases are shared with TRBD1. CDR3 length equals 16 residues. The junction had 11 bases not matched to a gene; V was cut back by 1 base and J by 6 bases. The germline V gene has CDR1 SGHTA and CDR2 FQGNSA.

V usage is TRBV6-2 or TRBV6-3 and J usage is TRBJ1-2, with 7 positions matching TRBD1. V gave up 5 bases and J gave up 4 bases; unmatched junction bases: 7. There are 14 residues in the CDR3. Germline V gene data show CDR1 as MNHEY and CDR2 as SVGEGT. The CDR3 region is CASSPTGTGYGYTF. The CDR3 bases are TGTGCCAGCAGTCCGACAGGGACCGGCTATGGCTACACCTTC.

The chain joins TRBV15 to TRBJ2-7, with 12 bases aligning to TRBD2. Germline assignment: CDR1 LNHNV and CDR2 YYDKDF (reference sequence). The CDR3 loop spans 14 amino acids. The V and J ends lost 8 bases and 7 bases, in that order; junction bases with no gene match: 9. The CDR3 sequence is CATATSGRSKEQYF. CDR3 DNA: TGTGCCACCGCGACTAGCGGGAGATCAAAAGAGCAGTACTTC.

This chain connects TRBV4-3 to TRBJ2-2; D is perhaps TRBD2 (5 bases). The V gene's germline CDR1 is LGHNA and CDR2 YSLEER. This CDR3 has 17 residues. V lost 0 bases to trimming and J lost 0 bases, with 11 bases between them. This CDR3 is CASSQDDSGANTGELFF. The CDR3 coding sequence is TGCGCCAGCAGCCAAGATGATTCCGGGGCGAACACCGGGGAGCTGTTTTTT.

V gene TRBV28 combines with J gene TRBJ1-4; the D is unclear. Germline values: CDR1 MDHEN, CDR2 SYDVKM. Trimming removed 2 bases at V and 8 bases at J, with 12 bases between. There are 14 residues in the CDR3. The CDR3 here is CASSLRILGEKLFF. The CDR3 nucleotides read TGTGCCAGCAGTTTAAGGATCCTCGGAGAAAAACTGTTTTTT.

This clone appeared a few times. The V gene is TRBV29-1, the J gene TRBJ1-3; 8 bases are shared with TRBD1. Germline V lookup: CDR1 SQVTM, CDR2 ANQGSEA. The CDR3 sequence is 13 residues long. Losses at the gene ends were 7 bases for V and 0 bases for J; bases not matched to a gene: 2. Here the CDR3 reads CSATGGSGNTIYF. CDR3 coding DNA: TGCAGCGCCACAGGGGGCTCTGGAAACACCATATATTTT.

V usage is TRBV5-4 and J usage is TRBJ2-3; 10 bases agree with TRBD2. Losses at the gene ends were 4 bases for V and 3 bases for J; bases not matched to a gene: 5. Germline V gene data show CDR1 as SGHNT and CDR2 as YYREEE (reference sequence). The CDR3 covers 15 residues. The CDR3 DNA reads TGTGCCAGCAGCCGTAGCGGGGGGAGGACAGATACGCAGTATTTT. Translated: CASSRSGGRTDTQYF. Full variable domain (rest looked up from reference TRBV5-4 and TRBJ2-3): ETGVTQSPTHLIKTRGQQVTLRCSSQSGHNTVSWYQQALGQGPQFIFQYYREEENGRGNFPPRFSGLQFPNYSSELNVNALELDDSALYLCASSRSGGRTDTQYFGPGTRLTVL.

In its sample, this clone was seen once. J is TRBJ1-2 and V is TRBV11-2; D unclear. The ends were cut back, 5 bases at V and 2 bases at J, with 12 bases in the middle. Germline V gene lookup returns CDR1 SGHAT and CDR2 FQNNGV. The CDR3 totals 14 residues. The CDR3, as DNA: TGTGCCAGCAGCCGACCAACACCCAACTATGGCTACACCTTC. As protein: CASSRPTPNYGYTF.

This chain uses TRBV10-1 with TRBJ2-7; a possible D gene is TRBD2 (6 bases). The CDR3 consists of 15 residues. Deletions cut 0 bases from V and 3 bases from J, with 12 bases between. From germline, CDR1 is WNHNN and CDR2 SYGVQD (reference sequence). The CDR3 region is CASSESPGAVYEQYF. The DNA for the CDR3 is TGCGCCAGCAGTGAGTCTCCGGGAGCCGTCTACGAGCAGTACTTC.

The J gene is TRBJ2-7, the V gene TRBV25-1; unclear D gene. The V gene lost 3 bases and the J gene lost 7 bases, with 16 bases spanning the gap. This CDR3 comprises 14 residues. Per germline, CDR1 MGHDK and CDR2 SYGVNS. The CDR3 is CASSDANQVWEQYF. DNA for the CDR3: TGTGCCAGCAGTGACGCTAATCAGGTGTGGGAGCAGTACTTC.

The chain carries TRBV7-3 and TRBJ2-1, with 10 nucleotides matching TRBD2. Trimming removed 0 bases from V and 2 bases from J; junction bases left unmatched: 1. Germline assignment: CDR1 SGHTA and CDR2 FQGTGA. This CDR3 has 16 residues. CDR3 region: CASSLTSGGTYNEQFF. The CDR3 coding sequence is TGTGCCAGCAGCTTAACTAGCGGGGGGACCTACAATGAGCAGTTCTTC.

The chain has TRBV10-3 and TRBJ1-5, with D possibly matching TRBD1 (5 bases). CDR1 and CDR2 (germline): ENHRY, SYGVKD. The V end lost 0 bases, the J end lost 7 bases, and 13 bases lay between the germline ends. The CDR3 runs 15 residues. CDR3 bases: TGTGCCATCAGTGAGTCGTTGGGGGAGGGACAGCCCCAGCATTTT. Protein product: CAISESLGEGQPQHF.

This CDR3 is CASSPGGATDTQYF. CDR3 nucleotides: TGTGCCAGCAGTCCAGGGGGCGCCACAGATACGCAGTATTTT. V and J are TRBV6-4 and TRBJ2-3; 8 bases are shared with TRBD1. The V segment lost 5 bases and the J segment 2 bases; nucleotides outside the gene matches: 3. The CDR3 consists of 14 residues. The germline CDR1 and CDR2 sequences are MRHNA and SNTAGT.

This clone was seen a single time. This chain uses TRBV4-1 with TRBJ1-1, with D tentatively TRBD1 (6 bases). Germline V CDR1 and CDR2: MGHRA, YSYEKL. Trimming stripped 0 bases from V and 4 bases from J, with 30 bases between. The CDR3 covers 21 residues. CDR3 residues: CASSQDRGRMINRGGGTEAFF. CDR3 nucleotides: TGCGCCAGCAGCCAAGATCGGGGACGAATGATTAACCGAGGGGGAGGCACTGAAGCTTTCTTT.